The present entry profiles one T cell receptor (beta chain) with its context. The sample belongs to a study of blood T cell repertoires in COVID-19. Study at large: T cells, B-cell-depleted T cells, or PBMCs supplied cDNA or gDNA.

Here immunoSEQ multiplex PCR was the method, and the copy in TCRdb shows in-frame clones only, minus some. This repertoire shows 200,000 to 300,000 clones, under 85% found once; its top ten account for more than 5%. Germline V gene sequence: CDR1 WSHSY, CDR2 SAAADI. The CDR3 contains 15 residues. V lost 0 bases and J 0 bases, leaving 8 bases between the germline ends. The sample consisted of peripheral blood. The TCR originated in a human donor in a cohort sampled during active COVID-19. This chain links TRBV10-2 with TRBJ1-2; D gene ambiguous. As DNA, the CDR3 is TGCGCCAGCAGTGAGTCCAGGTTCGCTAACTATGGCTACACCTTC. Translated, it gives CASSESRFANYGYTF.